The next 2 T cell receptor beta chains were all read from a single sample in a study of blood T cell repertoires in COVID-19. Generated by immunoSEQ multiplex PCR, the TCRdb table keeps only in-frame clones and is missing some. The profile shows about 59,000 clones, less than 75% of them singletons. Material for sequencing was peripheral blood. All receptors come from a woman aged 70-85 years with acute or convalescent COVID-19.

The V gene is TRBV15, the J gene TRBJ1-3; no clear D gene. The CDR3 runs to 13 residues. The germline V gene encodes CDR1 LNHNV and CDR2 YYDKDF (reference sequence). V was shortened by 4 bases and J by 2 bases, with 6 bases between the two germline ends. In DNA, the CDR3 is TGTGCCACCAGCACGGAGCCTGGAAACACCATATATTTT. It codes for CATSTEPGNTIYF.

This sequence joins TRBV2 and TRBJ2-7; 8 bases are shared with TRBD2. Per germline, CDR1 SNHLY and CDR2 FYNNEI. With V trimmed by 6 bases and J by 5 bases, 6 bases remained unmatched. The CDR3 contains 13 residues. This CDR3 reads CASRAGRGDEQYV. The CDR3, as DNA: TGTGCCAGCAGGGCCGGGAGGGGGGACGAGCAGTACGTC.